This TCR beta chain appears in the sequencing data of a study of T cells after yellow fever vaccination. This clonotype came up many times. Its cognate antigen is unknown. TCRdb re-called the 5' RACE reads through MiXCR, storing one row per CDR3 protein. The data show 150,000 to 200,000 distinct CDR3 sequences, 6% to 7.5% seen once. Whole-study findings and limits: Shared CD4/CD8 clonotypes were a small share, likely from convergent recombination. Most primary-vaccination clones recurred post-booster (roughly 96% CD4, over 70% CD8).

The CDR3 loop spans 11 amino acids. Sequences were derived from CD4+ T cells sorted from PBMCs, sampled 5 to 6 days after the first yellow fever vaccination. The V call is TRBV21-1, the J call TRBJ2-7; the table's D call TRBD1 went unverified against the DNA. TRBV21-1 is given as a pseudogene. This TCR derives from a man aged 18 to 30 who received the YFV17D yellow fever vaccine. CDR3 sequence: CASAGHYEQYV. CDR3 coding DNA: TGTGCCAGCGCCGGGCACTACGAGCAGTACGTC.